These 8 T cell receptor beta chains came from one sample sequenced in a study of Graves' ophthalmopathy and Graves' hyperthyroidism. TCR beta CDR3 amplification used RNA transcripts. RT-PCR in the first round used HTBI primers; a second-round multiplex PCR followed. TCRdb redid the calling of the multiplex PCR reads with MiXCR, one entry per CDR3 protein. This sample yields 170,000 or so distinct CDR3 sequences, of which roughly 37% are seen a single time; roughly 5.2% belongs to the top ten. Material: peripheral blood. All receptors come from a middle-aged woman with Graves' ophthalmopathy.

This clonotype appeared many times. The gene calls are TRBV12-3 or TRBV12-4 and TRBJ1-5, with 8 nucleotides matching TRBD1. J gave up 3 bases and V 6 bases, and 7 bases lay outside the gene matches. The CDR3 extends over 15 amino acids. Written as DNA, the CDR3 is TGTGCCAGCAGACCCGGACAGGGAGACAATCAGCCCCAGCATTTT. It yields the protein CASRPGQGDNQPQHF.

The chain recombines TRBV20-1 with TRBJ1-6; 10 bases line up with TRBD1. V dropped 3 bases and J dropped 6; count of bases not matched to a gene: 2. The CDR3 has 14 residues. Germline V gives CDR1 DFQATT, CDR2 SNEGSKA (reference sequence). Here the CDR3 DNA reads TGCAGTGCTAGGACAGGGGGCCGTAATTCACCCCTCCACTTT. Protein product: CSARTGGRNSPLHF.

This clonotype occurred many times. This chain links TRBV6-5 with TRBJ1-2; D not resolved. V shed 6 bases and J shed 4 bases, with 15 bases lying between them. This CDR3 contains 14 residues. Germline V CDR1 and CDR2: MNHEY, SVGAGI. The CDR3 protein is CASSGPPTPYGYTF. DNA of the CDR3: TGTGCCAGCAGCGGCCCACCGACCCCCTATGGCTACACCTTC.

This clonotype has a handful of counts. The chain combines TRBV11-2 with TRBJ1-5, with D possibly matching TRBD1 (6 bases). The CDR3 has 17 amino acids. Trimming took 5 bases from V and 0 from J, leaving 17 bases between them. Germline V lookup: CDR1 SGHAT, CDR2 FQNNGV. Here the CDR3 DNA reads TGTGCCAGCAGCCTCGACAGGTCCCTTTATAGCAATCAGCCCCAGCATTTT. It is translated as CASSLDRSLYSNQPQHF.

The CDR3 DNA follows: TGTGCCAGCAGTCCTGAGGGAGCCTCAATCGAGCAGTACTTC. It specifies CASSPEGASIEQYF. The chain joins TRBV5-5 to TRBJ2-7; D is possibly TRBD2 (5 bases). CDR1 SGHKS and CDR2 YYEKEE come from the germline V gene (reference sequence). The CDR3 is made up of 14 amino acids. V lost 5 bases and J 6 bases, leaving 18 bases between the germline ends.

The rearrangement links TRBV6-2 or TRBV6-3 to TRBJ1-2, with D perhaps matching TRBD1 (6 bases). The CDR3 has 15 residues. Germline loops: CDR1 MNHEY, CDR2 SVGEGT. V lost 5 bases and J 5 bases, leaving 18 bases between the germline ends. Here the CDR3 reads CASSDTGTSRYGYTF. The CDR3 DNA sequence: TGTGCCAGCAGTGATACCGGGACATCTCGTTATGGCTACACCTTC.

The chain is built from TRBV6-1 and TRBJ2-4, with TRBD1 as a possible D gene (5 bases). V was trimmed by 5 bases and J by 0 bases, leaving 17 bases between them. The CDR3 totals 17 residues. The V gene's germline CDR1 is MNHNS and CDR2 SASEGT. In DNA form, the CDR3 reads TGTGCCAGCAGTCCGATACCAGGGTCGCTAGCCAAAAACATTCAGTACTTC. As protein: CASSPIPGSLAKNIQYF.

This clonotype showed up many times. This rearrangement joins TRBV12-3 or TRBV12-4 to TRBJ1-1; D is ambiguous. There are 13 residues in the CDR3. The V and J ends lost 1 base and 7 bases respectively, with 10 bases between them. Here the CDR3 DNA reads TGTGCCAGCAGTTTAGTGTCTGCCATTGAAGCTTTCTTT. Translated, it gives CASSLVSAIEAFF.